The table lists the clone carrying this TCR beta chain with many counts. Its antigen is unknown. This sample was included in a study of T-cell memory formation after mild COVID-19. Study-level results: Pre-infection memory contained some responding clones, which suggested that cross-reactive memory had joined.

After 5'RACE with constant-segment primers, TCR alpha and TCR beta cDNA libraries carrying sample barcodes and UMIs were obtained. TCRdb fed the 5' RACE reads into MiXCR, producing one record per CDR3 protein. The sample shows about 350,000 distinct CDR3 sequences, around a fifth of them seen only once. After removal of 6 bases from V and 7 bases from J, the junction contained 12 bases not matched to a gene. This CDR3 region has 15 residues. The germline CDR1 and CDR2 sequences are ENHRY and SYGVKD. This TCR derives from a young man who had mild COVID-19 (a few samples of this study predate the infection). Cell type and time point are not known. The sequenced material came from PBMCs or a T cell subset sorted from them (not recorded which). The chain employs TRBV10-3 and TRBJ2-7; 10 bases map to TRBD1. The CDR3 bases are TGTGCCATCAGCGAGGGCCGGGACAGGGGACGTGAGCAGTACTTC. This translates into CAISEGRDRGREQYF.